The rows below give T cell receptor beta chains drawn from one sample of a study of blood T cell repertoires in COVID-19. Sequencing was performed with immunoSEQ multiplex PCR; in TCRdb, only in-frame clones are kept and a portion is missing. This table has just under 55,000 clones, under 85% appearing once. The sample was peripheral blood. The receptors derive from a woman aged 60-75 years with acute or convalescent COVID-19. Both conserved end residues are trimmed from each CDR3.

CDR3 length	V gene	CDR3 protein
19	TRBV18	ASSSNRPGTGVLIVQETQY
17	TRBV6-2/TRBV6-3	ASSSTPLTSGGFRETQY
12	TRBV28	ASSLLSSNQPQH
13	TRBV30	AWSSGQKRTYEQY
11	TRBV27	ASSLSRYQPQH
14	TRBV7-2	ASSRKTSGRGDEQF
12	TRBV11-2	ASSLAGYNSPLH
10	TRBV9	ASSPFTGEAF
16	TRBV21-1	ASSKGQTGALANYGYT
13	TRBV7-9	ASSLVGTGGREQY
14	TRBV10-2	ASTRGLTGERETQY
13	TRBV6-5	ASSYSKLANYEQY
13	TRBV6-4	ASREIRTGSYEQY
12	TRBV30	AWSLTSGRNEQY